This TCR beta chain was documented in a study of OX40 agonist ivuxolimab in advanced cancers. About the research overall: Given to patients was ivuxolimab, an agonistic anti-OX40 (CD134) antibody.

CDR1 LNHDA and CDR2 SQIVND come from the germline V gene (reference sequence). This CDR3 comprises 19 residues. V trimming: 2 bases; J trimming: 8 bases; junction bases outside the gene matches: 19. This clone was counted between two and nine times. Its antigen is not known. Only in-frame clones appear in the TCRdb table, and some are missing; sequencing was by immunoSEQ multiplex PCR. The sample consists of tens of thousands of clones, over 75% of them appearing once. The study's findings and limits: At 0.1 to 3.0 mg/kg, clonal expansion of CD4+ and CD8+ blood T cells had occurred by week 6.

The rearrangement links TRBV19 to TRBJ2-2, with 8 positions matching TRBD2. This receptor was identified in an adult with an advanced solid tumor such as melanoma, head and neck, liver or kidney cancer. This material consisted of CD4+ or CD8+ T cells sorted from blood, taken in a trial of the OX40 agonist ivuxolimab. The CDR3 DNA reads as TGTGCCAGTAGTATATCACGGTTAACAACGACTAGCGTTCCGGGGGAGCTGTTTTTT. Translated, it gives CASSISRLTTTSVPGELFF.